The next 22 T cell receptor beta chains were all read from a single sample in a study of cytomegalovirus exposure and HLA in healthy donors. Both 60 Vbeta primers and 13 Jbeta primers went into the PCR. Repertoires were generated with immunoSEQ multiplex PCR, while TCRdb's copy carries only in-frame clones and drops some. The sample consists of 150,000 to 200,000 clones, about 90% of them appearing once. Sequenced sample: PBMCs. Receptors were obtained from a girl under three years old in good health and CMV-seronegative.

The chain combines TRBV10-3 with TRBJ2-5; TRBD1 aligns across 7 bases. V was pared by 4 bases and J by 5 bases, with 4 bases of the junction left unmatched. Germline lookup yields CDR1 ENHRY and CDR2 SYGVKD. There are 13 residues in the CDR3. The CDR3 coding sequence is TGTGCCATCAGTGGGACAGGCCGGGAGACCCAGTACTTC. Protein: CAISGTGRETQYF.

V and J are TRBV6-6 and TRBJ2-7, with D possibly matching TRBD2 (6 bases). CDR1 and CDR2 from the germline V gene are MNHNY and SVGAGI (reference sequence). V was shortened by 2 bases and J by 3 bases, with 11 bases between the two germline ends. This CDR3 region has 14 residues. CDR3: CASSYRSGIYEQYF. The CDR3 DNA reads TGTGCCAGCAGTTACCGTAGCGGCATCTACGAGCAGTACTTC.

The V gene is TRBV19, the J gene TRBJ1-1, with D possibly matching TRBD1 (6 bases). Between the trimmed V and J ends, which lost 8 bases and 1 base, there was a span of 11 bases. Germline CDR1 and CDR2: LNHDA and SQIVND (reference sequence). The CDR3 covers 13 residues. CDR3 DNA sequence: TGTGCCAGTTCAGGGGCAGCGAACACTGAAGCTTTCTTT. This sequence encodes CASSGAANTEAFF.

CDR3 loop: CASSPGEGSANTGELFF. In DNA, the CDR3 is TGTGCCAGCAGCCCGGGGGAGGGGTCCGCCAACACCGGGGAGCTGTTTTTT. The rearrangement uses TRBV11-2 and TRBJ2-2; 7 bases are shared with TRBD2. CDR3 size: 17 residues. Germline values: CDR1 SGHAT, CDR2 FQNNGV. With 5 bases clipped from V and 2 bases from J, the junction kept 11 bases outside the gene matches. The full variable domain, rest sourced from reference TRBV11-2 and TRBJ2-2, is EAGVAQSPRYKIIEKRQSVAFWCNPISGHATLYWYQQILGQGPKLLIQFQNNGVVDDSQLPKDRFSAERLKGVDSTLKIQPAKLEDSAVYLCASSPGEGSANTGELFFGEGSRLTVL.

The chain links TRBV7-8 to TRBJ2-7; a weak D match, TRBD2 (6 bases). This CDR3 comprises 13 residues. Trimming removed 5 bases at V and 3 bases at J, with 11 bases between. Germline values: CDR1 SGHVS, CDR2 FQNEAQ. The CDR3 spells CASSVRGSYEQYF. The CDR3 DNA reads TGTGCCAGCAGCGTGCGGGGCAGCTACGAGCAGTACTTC.

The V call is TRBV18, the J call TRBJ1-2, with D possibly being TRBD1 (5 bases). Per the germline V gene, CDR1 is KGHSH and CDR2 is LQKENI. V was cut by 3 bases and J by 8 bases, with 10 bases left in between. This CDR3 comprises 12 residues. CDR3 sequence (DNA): TGTGCCAGCTCACCGGGGGGGGACGGCTACACCTTC. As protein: CASSPGGDGYTF.

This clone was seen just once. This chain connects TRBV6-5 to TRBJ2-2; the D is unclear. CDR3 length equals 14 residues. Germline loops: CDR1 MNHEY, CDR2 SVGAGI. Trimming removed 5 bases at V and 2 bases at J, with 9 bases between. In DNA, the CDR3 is TGTGCCAGCAGTGATGTCAGAAACACCGGGGAGCTGTTTTTT. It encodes CASSDVRNTGELFF.

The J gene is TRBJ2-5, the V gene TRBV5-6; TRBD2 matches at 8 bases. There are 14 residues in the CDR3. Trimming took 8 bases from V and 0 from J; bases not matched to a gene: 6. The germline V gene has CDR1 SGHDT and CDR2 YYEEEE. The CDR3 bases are TGTGCCAGTAATAGCGGGGTAAACCAAGAGACCCAGTACTTC. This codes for CASNSGVNQETQYF. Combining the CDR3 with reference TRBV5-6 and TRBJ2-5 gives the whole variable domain DAGVTQSPTHLIKTRGQQVTLRCSPKSGHDTVSWYQQALGQGPQFIFQYYEEEERQRGNFPDRFSGHQFPNYSSELNVNALLLGDSALYLCASNSGVNQETQYFGPGTRLLVL.

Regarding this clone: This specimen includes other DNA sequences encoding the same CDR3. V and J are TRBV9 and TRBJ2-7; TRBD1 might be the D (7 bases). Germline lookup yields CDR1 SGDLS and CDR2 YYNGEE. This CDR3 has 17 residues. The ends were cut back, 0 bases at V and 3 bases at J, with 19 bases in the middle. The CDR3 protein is CASSVAGGTGEDYEQYF. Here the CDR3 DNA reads TGTGCCAGCAGCGTAGCAGGCGGAACAGGGGAGGACTACGAGCAGTACTTC.

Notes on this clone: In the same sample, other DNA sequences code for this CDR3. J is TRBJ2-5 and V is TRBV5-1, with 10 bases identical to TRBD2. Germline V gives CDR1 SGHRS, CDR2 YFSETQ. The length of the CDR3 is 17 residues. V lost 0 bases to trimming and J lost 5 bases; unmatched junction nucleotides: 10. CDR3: CASSLAVLAGAAETQYF. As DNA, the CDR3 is TGCGCCAGCAGCTTGGCGGTGCTAGCGGGAGCTGCTGAGACCCAGTACTTC.

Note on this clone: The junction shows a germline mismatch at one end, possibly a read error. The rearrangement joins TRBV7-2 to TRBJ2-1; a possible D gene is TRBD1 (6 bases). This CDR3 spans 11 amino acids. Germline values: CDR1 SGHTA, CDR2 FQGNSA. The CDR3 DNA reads TGTGCCAGCACCTTAACAGGGGAGCAGTTCTTC. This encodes CASTLTGEQFF.

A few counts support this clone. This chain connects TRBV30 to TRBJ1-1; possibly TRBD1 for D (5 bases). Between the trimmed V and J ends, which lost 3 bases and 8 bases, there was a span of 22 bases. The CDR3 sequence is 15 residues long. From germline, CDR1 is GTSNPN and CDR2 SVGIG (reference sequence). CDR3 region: CAWSAADKRWSEAFF. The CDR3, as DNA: TGTGCCTGGAGCGCCGCGGACAAAAGATGGTCCGAAGCTTTCTTT.

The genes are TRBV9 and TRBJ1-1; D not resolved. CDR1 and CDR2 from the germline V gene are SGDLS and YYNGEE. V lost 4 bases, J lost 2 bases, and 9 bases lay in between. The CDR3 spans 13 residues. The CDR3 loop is CASSTGLNTEAFF. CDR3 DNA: TGTGCCAGCAGCACCGGACTAAACACTGAAGCTTTCTTT.

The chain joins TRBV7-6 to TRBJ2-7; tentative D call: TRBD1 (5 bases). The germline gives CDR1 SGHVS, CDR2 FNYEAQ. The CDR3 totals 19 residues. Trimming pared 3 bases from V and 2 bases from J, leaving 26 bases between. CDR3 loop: CASSFNPPGATAAPYEQYF. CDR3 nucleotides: TGTGCCAGCAGCTTTAATCCCCCTGGGGCCACGGCAGCCCCCTACGAGCAGTACTTC.

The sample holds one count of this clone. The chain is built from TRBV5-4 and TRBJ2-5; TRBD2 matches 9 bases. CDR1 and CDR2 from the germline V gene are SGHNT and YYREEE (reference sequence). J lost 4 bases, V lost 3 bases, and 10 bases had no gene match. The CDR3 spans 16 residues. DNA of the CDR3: TGTGCCAGCAGCTATTTTGGAGCGCGGGGGGGAGAGACCCAGTACTTC. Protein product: CASSYFGARGGETQYF. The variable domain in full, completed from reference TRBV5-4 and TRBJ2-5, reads ETGVTQSPTHLIKTRGQQVTLRCSSQSGHNTVSWYQQALGQGPQFIFQYYREEENGRGNFPPRFSGLQFPNYSSELNVNALELDDSALYLCASSYFGARGGETQYFGPGTRLLVL.

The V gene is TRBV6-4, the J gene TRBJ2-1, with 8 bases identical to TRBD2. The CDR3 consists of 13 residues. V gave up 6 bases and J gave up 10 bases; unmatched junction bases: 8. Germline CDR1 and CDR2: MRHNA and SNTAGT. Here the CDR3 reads CASRGTSTGEQFF. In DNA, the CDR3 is TGTGCCAGCAGAGGGACTAGTACCGGGGAGCAGTTCTTC.

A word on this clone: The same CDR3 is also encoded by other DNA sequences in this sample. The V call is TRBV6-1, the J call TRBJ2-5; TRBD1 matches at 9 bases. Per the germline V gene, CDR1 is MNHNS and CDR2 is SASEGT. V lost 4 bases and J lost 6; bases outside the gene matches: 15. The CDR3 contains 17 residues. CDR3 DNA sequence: TGTGCCAGCAGTGTACCGGGACAGGGAACGGGGCGAAAGACCCAGTACTTC. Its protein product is CASSVPGQGTGRKTQYF.

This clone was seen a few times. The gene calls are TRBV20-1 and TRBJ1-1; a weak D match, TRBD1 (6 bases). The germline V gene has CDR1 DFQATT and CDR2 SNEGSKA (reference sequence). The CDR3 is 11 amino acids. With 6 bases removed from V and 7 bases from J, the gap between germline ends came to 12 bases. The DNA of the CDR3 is TGCAGTGCCCCGACAGGTGATGAAGCTTTCTTT. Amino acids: CSAPTGDEAFF.

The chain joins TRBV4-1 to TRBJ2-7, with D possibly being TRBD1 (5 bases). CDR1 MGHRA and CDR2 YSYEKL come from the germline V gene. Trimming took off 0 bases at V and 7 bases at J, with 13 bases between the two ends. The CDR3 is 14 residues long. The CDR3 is CASSQEGALWEQYF. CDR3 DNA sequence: TGCGCCAGCAGCCAAGAAGGGGCCCTTTGGGAGCAGTACTTC.

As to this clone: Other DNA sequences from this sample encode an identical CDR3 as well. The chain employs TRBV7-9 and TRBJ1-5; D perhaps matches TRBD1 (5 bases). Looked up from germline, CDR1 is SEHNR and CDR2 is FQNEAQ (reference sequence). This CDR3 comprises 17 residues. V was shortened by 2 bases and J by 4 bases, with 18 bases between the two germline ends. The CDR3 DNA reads TGTGCCAGCAGCTTATCGGGCGGGGCGGTTAGGAATCAGCCCCAGCATTTT. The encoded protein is CASSLSGGAVRNQPQHF.

CDR3 amino acids: CAWTELRRSPLHF. The CDR3 nucleotides are TGTGCCTGGACTGAGCTCCGCCGGTCACCCCTCCACTTT. The chain employs TRBV30 and TRBJ1-6; D not resolved. The CDR3 spans 13 residues. Trimming removed 4 bases at V and 10 bases at J, with 14 bases between. Germline values: CDR1 GTSNPN, CDR2 SVGIG (reference sequence). Supplemented by reference TRBV30 and TRBJ1-6, the full variable domain reads SQTIHQWPATLVQPVGSPLSLECTVEGTSNPNLYWYRQAAGRGLQLLFYSVGIGQISSEVPQNLSASRPQDRQFILSSKKLLLSDSGFYLCAWTELRRSPLHFGNGTRLTVT.

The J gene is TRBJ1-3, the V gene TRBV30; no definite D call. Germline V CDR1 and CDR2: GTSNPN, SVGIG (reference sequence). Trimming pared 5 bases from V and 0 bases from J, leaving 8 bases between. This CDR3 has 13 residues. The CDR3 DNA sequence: TGTGCCTGGGACACTTCCTCTGGAAACACCATATATTTT. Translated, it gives CAWDTSSGNTIYF.